A single T cell receptor (beta chain) is shown here with its context. This record comes from a study of blood T cell repertoires in COVID-19. Per the authors' pipeline: Estimated nucleated cell counts came from reference gene primer amplification. Assay used: immunoSEQ multiplex PCR; TCRdb lists only in-frame clones, some missing. The V and J calls and clone size come from that table; D and trimming were worked out from the DNA. The table shows almost 45,000 clones, with roughly 73% occurring only once. Per the germline V gene, CDR1 is MRHNA and CDR2 is SNTAGT. The V end lost 0 bases, the J end lost 2 bases, and 7 bases lay between the germline ends. The length of the CDR3 is 14 residues.

This sequence originates from an elderly man with acute or convalescent COVID-19. Sequenced sample: peripheral blood. V gene TRBV6-4 combines with J gene TRBJ1-1; D unclear. In DNA, the CDR3 is TGTGCCAGCAGTGACTCGAATAGAAACACTGAAGCTTTCTTT. Translated, it gives CASSDSNRNTEAFF.